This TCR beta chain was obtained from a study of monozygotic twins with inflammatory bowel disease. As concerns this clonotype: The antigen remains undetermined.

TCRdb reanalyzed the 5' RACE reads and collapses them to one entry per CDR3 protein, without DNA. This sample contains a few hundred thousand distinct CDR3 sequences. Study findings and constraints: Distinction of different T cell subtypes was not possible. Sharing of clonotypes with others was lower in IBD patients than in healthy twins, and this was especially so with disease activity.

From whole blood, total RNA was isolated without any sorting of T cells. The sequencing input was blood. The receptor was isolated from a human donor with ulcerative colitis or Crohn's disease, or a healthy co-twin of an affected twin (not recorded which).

This CDR3 is CASSLRTGSIYGYTF. V usage is TRBV27 and J usage is TRBJ1-2; with no DNA, the TCRdb D assignment of TRBD1 cannot be verified. This CDR3 contains 15 residues. Per germline, CDR1 MNHEY and CDR2 SMNVEV (reference sequence).